These 25 T cell receptor beta chains originate from one sample sequenced in a study of T cell responses to AZD1222 COVID-19 vaccine. The table came from immunoSEQ multiplex PCR; TCRdb's copy has only in-frame clones and leaves some out. The table has 90,000 to 100,000 clones, 85% to 90% seen once. Sequencing was performed on peripheral blood, taken 28 days after the second AZD1222 dose. The receptors originated from an adult who received the AZD1222 COVID-19 vaccine.

The chain joins TRBV28 to TRBJ2-7; 9 bases are a match to TRBD1. The V and J ends lost 6 bases and 8 bases, in that order; junction bases with no gene match: 8. CDR1 is MDHEN, CDR2 SYDVKM, per germline. This CDR3 is built from 13 residues. Written as DNA, the CDR3 is TGTGCCAGCAGCTCCATCACAGGGGGCAAGCAGTACTTC. It translates to CASSSITGGKQYF.

This clone was recorded once. CDR3 in DNA: TGTGCCAGAAGCTTGGAACCCGGACCGAGGAATTCACCCCTCCACTTT. Translated: CARSLEPGPRNSPLHF. The rearrangement links TRBV5-3 to TRBJ1-6; D gene ambiguous. TRBV5-3 is classed as an ORF, of uncertain function. CDR3 length equals 16 residues. V was trimmed by 0 bases and J by 7 bases, leaving 14 bases between them.

The V call is TRBV5-1, the J call TRBJ2-1, with 13 positions matching TRBD2. Trimming at V came to 2 bases and at J to 9 bases, leaving 5 bases not matched to a gene. The CDR3 length is 15 residues. The V gene's germline CDR1 is SGHRS and CDR2 YFSETQ. CDR3 sequence: CASSLLAGGASEQFF. CDR3 sequence (DNA): TGCGCCAGCAGCTTACTAGCGGGAGGGGCTAGTGAGCAGTTCTTC.

The rearrangement joins TRBV21-1 to TRBJ2-7. TRBV21-1 is a listed pseudogene. The CDR3 is 16 residues long. The chain's CDR3 is CASSPPEGRPSYEQYF. In DNA, the CDR3 is TGTGCCAGCAGCCCACCAGAAGGGCGTCCCTCCTACGAGCAGTACTTC.

The chain joins TRBV27 to TRBJ2-7; D remains ambiguous. CDR3 length equals 16 residues. V gave up 0 bases and J gave up 6 bases, with 18 bases separating them. CDR1 MNHEY and CDR2 SMNVEV come from the germline V gene (reference sequence). DNA of the CDR3: TGTGCCAGCAGTTTATCGAAAGGGTATGACCTATCCGAGCAGTACTTC. It is translated as CASSLSKGYDLSEQYF.

This clone was observed a single time. V gene TRBV6-5 combines with J gene TRBJ2-4, with D tentatively TRBD1 or TRBD2 (6 bases each). The CDR3 consists of 13 residues. Germline-derived CDR1 and CDR2 are MNHEY and SVGAGI. V was pared by 6 bases and J by 8 bases, with 14 bases between. In DNA, the CDR3 is TGTGCCAGCAGCCGAGAGGGGGGACACATTCAGTACTTC. Its translation: CASSREGGHIQYF.

V usage is TRBV5-1 and J usage is TRBJ1-5, with 7 nucleotides matching TRBD1. This CDR3 is built from 15 residues. Germline V lookup: CDR1 SGHRS, CDR2 YFSETQ. With V trimmed by 4 bases and J by 3 bases, 7 bases remained unmatched. This CDR3 is CASSPRTGPNQPQHF. The CDR3 DNA follows: TGCGCCAGCAGCCCCAGGACAGGCCCCAATCAGCCCCAGCATTTT.

The V call is TRBV11-2, the J call TRBJ2-7, with D hard to call. Germline V gene data show CDR1 as SGHAT and CDR2 as FQNNGV. This CDR3 has 18 amino acids. Deletions cut 6 bases from V and 2 bases from J, with 26 bases between. DNA of the CDR3: TGTGCCAGCAGGAACCGTAGAACCGTAGCCCGAGGAACCTACGAGCAGTACTTC. Translating gives CASRNRRTVARGTYEQYF.

The chain links TRBV19 to TRBJ2-5, with 9 bases that match TRBD1. This CDR3 has 15 residues. Per germline, CDR1 LNHDA and CDR2 SQIVND (reference sequence). V lost 5 bases and J lost 5; bases outside the gene matches: 9. The CDR3 region has the DNA TGTGCCAGTAGTTTGTCGGGACAGGGTAAGGAGACCCAGTACTTC. The encoded protein is CASSLSGQGKETQYF.

This clone is a singleton in its sample. This sequence joins TRBV11-2 and TRBJ2-3; TRBD2 matches at 9 bases. Trimming cost V 3 bases and J 0 bases; bases outside gene matches: 1. Per the germline V gene, CDR1 is SGHAT and CDR2 is FQNNGV. The CDR3 runs 15 residues. The CDR3 bases are TGTGCCAGCAGCTTGACTAGCGGTAGCACAGATACGCAGTATTTT. This codes for CASSLTSGSTDTQYF.

This chain links TRBV7-2 with TRBJ2-7, with 8 bases matching TRBD1. The V gene's germline CDR1 is SGHTA and CDR2 FQGNSA. J was trimmed by 0 bases and V by 3 bases; bases with no gene match: 4. The CDR3 spans 15 residues. The CDR3 sequence is CASSFGQGISYEQYF. CDR3 nucleotide sequence: TGTGCCAGCAGCTTCGGACAGGGTATCTCCTACGAGCAGTACTTC.

A remark on this clone: The junction departs from germline at one end; a sequencing error may be responsible. The V gene is TRBV11-2, the J gene TRBJ1-5, with TRBD1 matching over 7 bases. The germline V gene has CDR1 SGHAT and CDR2 FQNNGV. This CDR3 is 14 amino acids long. CDR3 protein: CASSLGQGNQPQHF. Here the CDR3 DNA reads TGTGCCAGCAGCTTAGGACAGGGCAACCAGCCCCAGCATTTT. Variable domain in full (rest from reference TRBV11-2 and TRBJ1-5): EAGVAQSPRYKIIEKRQSVAFWCNPISGHATLYWYQQILGQGPKLLIQFQNNGVVDDSQLPKDRFSAERLKGVDSTLKIQPAKLEDSAVYLCASSLGQGNQPQHFGDGTRLSIL.

This chain connects TRBV28 to TRBJ1-5; 7 nucleotides agree with TRBD1. CDR1 and CDR2 (germline): MDHEN, SYDVKM. V lost 11 bases and J lost 2; bases outside the gene matches: 12. The CDR3 is 15 amino acids. CDR3: CAVQRGGTGNQPQHF. The CDR3 coding sequence is TGTGCCGTGCAGCGGGGGGGGACAGGCAATCAGCCCCAGCATTTT.

The CDR3 DNA follows: TGTGCCAGCAGCGGAGGGGCGGCGGTCCTGAGCACAGATACGCAGTATTTT. Translating it yields CASSGGAAVLSTDTQYF. This chain links TRBV7-9 with TRBJ2-3, with a tentative D call TRBD2 (6 bases). The CDR3 totals 17 residues. Germline V gene data show CDR1 as SEHNR and CDR2 as FQNEAQ (reference sequence). Trimming stripped 5 bases from V and 0 bases from J, with 18 bases between.

The chain combines TRBV6-6 with TRBJ2-3; perhaps TRBD1 as D (5 bases). Germline V gives CDR1 MNHNY, CDR2 SVGAGI (reference sequence). The CDR3 totals 15 residues. Trimming took 4 bases from V and 1 from J, leaving 12 bases between them. CDR3 DNA sequence: TGTGCCAGCAGTTTAGGGGTTCGGGGCACAGATACGCAGTATTTT. It is translated as CASSLGVRGTDTQYF.

The rearrangement joins TRBV7-8 to TRBJ1-2; D not resolved. This CDR3 region has 13 residues. V lost 5 bases and J lost 2, with 9 bases in between. Germline V gene lookup returns CDR1 SGHVS and CDR2 FQNEAQ. The CDR3 nucleotides read TGTGCCAGCAGCCCCCAAGAAAACTATGGCTACACCTTC. Its translation is CASSPQENYGYTF.

This rearrangement joins TRBV29-1 to TRBJ2-1, with unresolved D. V lost 2 bases to trimming and J lost 5 bases, with 10 bases between them. CDR1 and CDR2 from the germline V gene are SQVTM and ANQGSEA. The CDR3 is 13 residues long. CDR3: CSVESAKHNEQFF. The CDR3 DNA is TGCAGCGTTGAAAGTGCCAAACACAATGAGCAGTTCTTC.

The V gene is TRBV11-2, the J gene TRBJ2-5; a weak D match, TRBD1 (5 bases). This CDR3 is built from 15 residues. Per germline, CDR1 SGHAT and CDR2 FQNNGV. V lost 0 bases and J lost 5, with 13 bases in between. In DNA form, the CDR3 reads TGTGCCAGCAGCTTAGATCTATTAGCAGGGGAGACCCAGTACTTC. Encoded protein: CASSLDLLAGETQYF. Supplemented by reference TRBV11-2 and TRBJ2-5, the full variable domain reads EAGVAQSPRYKIIEKRQSVAFWCNPISGHATLYWYQQILGQGPKLLIQFQNNGVVDDSQLPKDRFSAERLKGVDSTLKIQPAKLEDSAVYLCASSLDLLAGETQYFGPGTRLLVL.

The chain employs TRBV11-3 and TRBJ2-7, with D possibly TRBD2 on 6 matching bases. This CDR3 spans 17 amino acids. With 6 bases removed from V and 6 bases from J, the gap between germline ends came to 27 bases. Germline values: CDR1 SGHNT, CDR2 YENEEA. The CDR3 protein is CASSRPGLREWESEQYF. CDR3 DNA: TGTGCCAGCAGTCGCCCAGGGTTACGGGAGTGGGAATCCGAGCAGTACTTC. Combining the CDR3 with reference TRBV11-3 and TRBJ2-7 gives the whole variable domain EAGVVQSPRYKIIEKKQPVAFWCNPISGHNTLYWYLQNLGQGPELLIRYENEEAVDDSQLPKDRFSAERLKGVDSTLKIQPAELGDSAVYLCASSRPGLREWESEQYFGPGTRLTVT.

This rearrangement joins TRBV6-4 to TRBJ2-7; no clear D. The CDR3 consists of 11 residues. V was pared by 0 bases and J by 4 bases, with 1 base between. CDR1 and CDR2 from the germline V gene are MRHNA and SNTAGT. The chain's CDR3 is CASSDSYEQYF. In DNA, the CDR3 is TGTGCCAGCAGTGACTCGTACGAGCAGTACTTC.

V usage is TRBV19 and J usage is TRBJ2-1; possibly TRBD1 or TRBD2 for D (6 bases each). This CDR3 contains 14 residues. Germline CDR1 reads LNHDA; CDR2 reads SQIVND (reference sequence). V was clipped by 10 bases and J by 6 bases, with 19 bases between them. The CDR3 is CAISQGLQFNEQFF. The CDR3 DNA reads as TGTGCCATTTCACAGGGACTCCAATTCAATGAGCAGTTCTTC.

V is TRBV2 and J is TRBJ2-1; TRBD2 agrees at 8 bases. Germline trimming cut 10 bases from V and 5 bases from J; bases unmatched to any gene: 7. Germline values: CDR1 SNHLY, CDR2 FYNNEI. The CDR3 length is 13 residues. For the CDR3, the DNA is TGTGCCACTCTTCGGACTAGCCACAATGAGCAGTTCTTC. This sequence encodes CATLRTSHNEQFF. The variable domain in full, completed from reference TRBV2 and TRBJ2-1, reads EPEVTQTPSHQVTQMGQEVILRCVPISNHLYFYWYRQILGQKVEFLVSFYNNEISEKSEIFDDQFSVERPDGSNFTLKIRSTKLEDSAMYFCATLRTSHNEQFFGPGTRLTVL.

The chain recombines TRBV5-1 with TRBJ2-1; TRBD2 matches 10 bases. Germline assignment: CDR1 SGHRS and CDR2 YFSETQ. Trimming took 0 bases from V and 4 from J; bases not matched to a gene: 4. The CDR3 covers 16 residues. CDR3: CASSLEAGGGYNEQFF. The CDR3 nucleotides read TGCGCCAGCAGCTTGGAAGCGGGAGGGGGGTACAATGAGCAGTTCTTC.

The chain has TRBV4-1 and TRBJ1-1, with D tentatively TRBD1 (6 bases). CDR1 and CDR2 (germline): MGHRA, YSYEKL. There are 13 residues in the CDR3. Trimming took off 7 bases at V and 0 bases at J, with 9 bases between the two ends. The CDR3 nucleotides read TGCGCCAGCACTACAGGGCTGAACACTGAAGCTTTCTTT. The encoded protein is CASTTGLNTEAFF.

The chain uses TRBV19 and TRBJ1-1, with a possible D match to TRBD1 (5 bases). The CDR3 contains 14 residues. Per the germline V gene, CDR1 is LNHDA and CDR2 is SQIVND (reference sequence). V was shortened by 1 base and J by 3 bases, with 9 bases between the two germline ends. The CDR3 sequence: CASSIGGADTEAFF. The DNA for the CDR3 is TGTGCCAGTAGTATAGGTGGGGCGGACACTGAAGCTTTCTTT.